Shown below are 23 T cell receptor beta chains from a single sample sequenced in a study of breast tumors, draining lymph nodes, adjacent tissues. TCRdb re-called the multiplex PCR reads through MiXCR, storing one row per CDR3 protein. The data show around 300,000 distinct CDR3 sequences, 30% seen once. The lymph nodes were axillary draining lymph nodes from breast cancer patients. Input material: axillary lymph node tissue. These receptors were collected from a female donor with breast cancer. Some clones in this sample may be carry-over from other donors' samples.

This clonotype turned up a few times. V and J are TRBV24-1 and TRBJ1-1; possibly TRBD1 for D (6 bases). V dropped 3 bases and J dropped 6 bases, with 19 bases sitting between them. The CDR3 covers 16 residues. Germline V gives CDR1 KGHDR, CDR2 SFDVKD. The DNA for the CDR3 is TGTGCCACCAGTGATGGAACAGGGTCTGGTTTCGCTGAAGCTTTCTTT. Translating gives CATSDGTGSGFAEAFF.

Details on this clonotype: This CDR3 fails to terminate in the conserved phenylalanine or tryptophan, so it likely reflects a read error. J is TRBJ1-1 and V is TRBV3-1; no definite D call. The germline V gene has CDR1 LGHDT and CDR2 YNNKEL (reference sequence). The length of the CDR3 is 14 residues. Trimming removed 0 bases from V and 1 base from J, with 6 bases in between. This CDR3 is CASSQETTNTEAFS. CDR3 DNA: TGTGCCAGCAGCCAAGAGACAACGAACACTGAAGCTTTCTCT.

On this clonotype itself: A much bigger clone sits one base away, suggesting this may be a read error. The chain is built from TRBV7-6 and TRBJ2-1; D may be TRBD2 (7 bases). Germline V CDR1 and CDR2: SGHVS, FNYEAQ. The CDR3 totals 16 residues. The CDR3 reads CASSLVGGAIYNEQLF. The CDR3 coding sequence is TGTGCCAGCAGCTTAGTGGGGGGGGCGATTTACAATGAGCAGCTCTTC. Filled out from reference TRBV7-6 and TRBJ2-1, the complete variable domain reads GAGVSQSPRYKVTKRGQDVALRCDPISGHVSLYWYRQALGQGPEFLTYFNYEAQQDKSGLPNDRFSAERPEGSISTLTIQRTEQRDSAMYRCASSLVGGAIYNEQLFGPGTRLTVL.

This clonotype was counted at least ten times. The chain recombines TRBV10-3 with TRBJ2-7; D is unresolved. The germline gives CDR1 ENHRY, CDR2 SYGVKD. This CDR3 spans 12 amino acids. Trimming pared 2 bases from V and 3 bases from J, leaving 5 bases between. In DNA, the CDR3 is TGTGCCATCAGTGAGGGATACTACGAGCAGTACTTC. Translated, it gives CAISEGYYEQYF.

The rearrangement uses TRBV7-8 and TRBJ1-6; 9 positions match TRBD1. The CDR3 covers 14 residues. The J segment lost 9 bases and the V segment lost 4 bases, leaving 4 bases of the junction unmatched. Per the germline V gene, CDR1 is SGHVS and CDR2 is FQNEAQ. This CDR3 is CASSSGQGSSPLHF. In DNA, the CDR3 is TGTGCCAGCAGCTCTGGACAGGGGTCTTCACCCCTCCACTTT. Full variable domain (rest looked up from reference TRBV7-8 and TRBJ1-6): GAGVSQSPRYKVAKRGQDVALRCDPISGHVSLFWYQQALGQGPEFLTYFQNEAQLDKSGLPSDRFFAERPEGSVSTLKIQRTQQEDSAVYLCASSSGQGSSPLHFGNGTRLTVT.

Worth noting for this clonotype: A much more abundant neighbour one base away suggests this may be a read error. This rearrangement joins TRBV9 to TRBJ2-1, with D perhaps TRBD2 (5 bases). Germline V gene sequence: CDR1 SGDLS, CDR2 YYNGEE. This CDR3 has 17 residues. The DNA for the CDR3 is TGTGCCTGCAGTGTAAGATTTGCGGGTAGCTCCTACAATGAGCAGTTCTTC. It translates to CACSVRFAGSSYNEQFF. Full variable domain (missing parts from reference TRBV9 and TRBJ2-1): DSGVTQTPKHLITATGQRVTLRCSPRSGDLSVYWYQQSLDQGLQFLIQYYNGEERAKGNILERFSAQQFPDLHSELNLSSLELGDSALYFCACSVRFAGSSYNEQFFGPGTRLTVL.

This clonotype has a count of ten or more. The chain combines TRBV5-1 with TRBJ2-3; 7 bases fit TRBD1. The CDR3 length is 16 residues. V lost 2 bases and J lost 4; bases outside the gene matches: 10. The germline CDR1 and CDR2 sequences are SGHRS and YFSETQ. This CDR3 reads CASSFEGAPGADTQYF. The CDR3 coding sequence is TGCGCCAGCAGCTTTGAGGGGGCGCCGGGCGCAGATACGCAGTATTTT. Together with reference TRBV5-1 and TRBJ2-3, the CDR3 gives the full variable domain: KAGVTQTPRYLIKTRGQQVTLSCSPISGHRSVSWYQQTPGQGLQFLFEYFSETQRNKGNFPGRFSGRQFSNSRSEMNVSTLELGDSALYLCASSFEGAPGADTQYFGPGTRLTVL.

The rearrangement uses TRBV11-3 and TRBJ1-6; 8 positions match TRBD1. V was pared by 6 bases and J by 15 bases, with 10 bases of the junction left unmatched. Germline assignment: CDR1 SGHNT and CDR2 YENEEA. CDR3 length equals 13 residues. The CDR3 DNA is TGTGCCAGCAGTGGGGGCGACAGGGGCCACCTCCACTTT. Translation gives CASSGGDRGHLHF.

This clonotype has a count of ten or more. Here the CDR3 DNA reads TGTGCTAGTGTCCCCACCCAGAAGGGCGAGCAGTACTTC. As protein: CASVPTQKGEQYF. V and J are TRBV12-5 and TRBJ2-7; D is unclear. The CDR3 loop spans 13 amino acids. CDR1 is LGHNT and CDR2 is FRNRAP in the germline V gene. The V end lost 7 bases, the J end lost 6 bases, and 16 bases lay between the germline ends. The whole variable domain, remainder taken from reference TRBV12-5 and TRBJ2-7, is DARVTQTPRHKVTEMGQEVTMRCQPILGHNTVFWYRQTMMQGLELLAYFRNRAPLDDSGMPKDRFSAEMPDATLATLKIQPSEPRDSAVYFCASVPTQKGEQYFGPGTRLTVT.

This clonotype has only a few counts. The chain joins TRBV12-3 or TRBV12-4 to TRBJ2-1; perhaps D is TRBD1 or TRBD2 (6 bases each). The CDR3 is 14 amino acids. V dropped 2 bases and J dropped 7 bases, with 12 bases sitting between them. The CDR3 sequence: CASSLRGGNNEQFF. CDR3 in DNA: TGTGCCAGCAGTTTACGAGGGGGGAATAATGAGCAGTTCTTC.

For this clonotype: This clone may be a read error of a much larger clone one base away. CDR3: CSATEGPETPYF. The CDR3 DNA reads TGCAGTGCCACGGAGGGCCCGGAGACCCCGTACTTC. This chain links TRBV20-1 with TRBJ2-5, with D maybe TRBD2 (6 bases). Germline CDR1 and CDR2: DFQATT and SNEGSKA (reference sequence). The CDR3 covers 12 residues.

This sequence joins TRBV19 and TRBJ2-2; D is ambiguous. V was pared by 7 bases and J by 4 bases, with 1 base between. Germline CDR1 and CDR2: LNHDA and SQIVND (reference sequence). CDR3 size: 10 residues. In DNA, the CDR3 is TGTGCCAGTATCACCGGGGAGCTGTTTTTT. Its protein product is CASITGELFF.

This clonotype was observed at least ten times. This rearrangement joins TRBV20-1 to TRBJ2-6, with 7 bases lining up with TRBD1. In germline, CDR1 is DFQATT, CDR2 SNEGSKA (reference sequence). After removal of 6 bases from V and 0 bases from J, the junction contained 14 bases not matched to a gene. This CDR3 is 18 amino acids long. The CDR3 here is CSASATGTASSGANVLTF. The CDR3 coding sequence is TGCAGTGCGAGTGCAACCGGGACAGCCTCCTCTGGGGCCAACGTCCTGACTTTC.

Of note for this clonotype: A much larger clone differs by one base, so this may be a read error. The chain joins TRBV9 to TRBJ2-1; unclear D gene. V was pared by 6 bases and J by 8 bases, with 15 bases between. Germline V CDR1 and CDR2: SGDLS, YYNGEE. The CDR3 has 13 residues. The CDR3 coding sequence is TGTGCCAGCAACGGTACCCCCCTCGATGAGCAGTTCTTC. It is translated as CASNGTPLDEQFF.

The CDR3 DNA follows: TGTGCCAGCAGCCAAGTACAGGGGGGGAACACCGGGGAGCTGTTTTTT. Amino acids: CASSQVQGGNTGELFF. This chain connects TRBV14 to TRBJ2-2; 8 positions match TRBD1. CDR1 SGHDN and CDR2 FVKESK come from the germline V gene. The CDR3 has 16 amino acids. V lost 1 base to trimming and J lost 1 base; unmatched junction nucleotides: 2.

This clonotype was found many times. At one boundary the junction diverges from the germline segment, which might be a read error. The gene calls are TRBV7-7 and TRBJ2-2; the D gene is possibly TRBD1 (5 bases). The CDR3 has 15 amino acids. Germline loops: CDR1 SSHAT, CDR2 FNYEAQ (reference sequence). CDR3 sequence reads: CASSLGQGNTGELFF. CDR3 coding DNA: TGTGCTAGCAGCTTAGGGCAGGGGAACACCGGGGAGCTGTTTTTT.

This clonotype showed up many times. This chain joins TRBV12-3 or TRBV12-4 and TRBJ1-3; D gene ambiguous. V dropped 5 bases and J dropped 0 bases, with 11 bases sitting between them. CDR3 size: 15 residues. The CDR3 sequence: CASSIDISSGNTIYF. In DNA, the CDR3 is TGTGCCAGCAGTATAGACATATCCTCTGGAAACACCATATATTTT.

This clonotype was recorded at least ten times. V usage is TRBV9 and J usage is TRBJ2-5; D uncertain. The CDR3 loop spans 15 amino acids. The ends were cut back, 0 bases at V and 5 bases at J, with 14 bases in the middle. Germline assignment: CDR1 SGDLS and CDR2 YYNGEE. The CDR3, as DNA: TGTGCCAGCAGCGTAGATCCAGCCCTGGGGGAGACCCAGTACTTC. It encodes CASSVDPALGETQYF.

This clonotype was seen ten or more times. The rearrangement uses TRBV4-2 and TRBJ1-2, with D uncertain. This CDR3 region has 16 residues. V lost 0 bases and J lost 4, with 15 bases in between. Germline lookup yields CDR1 LGHNA and CDR2 YNFKEQ. The chain's CDR3 is CASSQDDWTMGYGYTF. CDR3 coding DNA: TGTGCCAGCAGCCAAGATGATTGGACTATGGGCTATGGCTACACCTTC.

This clonotype was counted ten times or more. The chain employs TRBV5-1 and TRBJ2-1; 8 bases agree with TRBD1. The germline V gene encodes CDR1 SGHRS and CDR2 YFSETQ. The V gene end was trimmed by 4 bases and the J gene end by 6 bases; junction bases not matched to a gene: 3. This CDR3 region has 13 residues. The CDR3 DNA reads as TGCGCCAGCAGCATAACAGGGGGCAATGAGCAGTTCTTC. Encoded protein: CASSITGGNEQFF.

The chain has TRBV7-9 and TRBJ1-2; tentative D call: TRBD1 (5 bases). Germline loops: CDR1 SEHNR, CDR2 FQNEAQ (reference sequence). Trimming pared 4 bases from V and 4 bases from J, leaving 19 bases between. The CDR3 is 16 residues long. Here the CDR3 DNA reads TGTGCCAGCAGCTCTCCAGAAACCCGACAGTCCTATGGCTACACCTTC. This encodes CASSSPETRQSYGYTF.

Ten or more counts support this clonotype. The chain recombines TRBV24-1 with TRBJ2-1; 15 nucleotides line up with TRBD2. CDR3 length: 17 residues. Unmatched junction bases numbered 7, after V lost 4 bases and J lost 7 bases. CDR1 is KGHDR, CDR2 SFDVKD, per germline. The CDR3 DNA reads TGTGCCACCAGTGACTCCAGGACTAGCGGGAGGGTTAATGAGCAGTTCTTC. Translated: CATSDSRTSGRVNEQFF.

This clonotype was seen repeatedly, ten times or more. This chain links TRBV20-1 with TRBJ1-2, with a possible D match to TRBD1 (6 bases). The length of the CDR3 is 13 residues. Per the germline V gene, CDR1 is DFQATT and CDR2 is SNEGSKA (reference sequence). V was shortened by 3 bases and J by 7 bases, with 15 bases between the two germline ends. In nucleotides, the CDR3 is TGCAGTGCTAGCCAAGACAGGACGGGTGGCTACACCTTC. Its translation is CSASQDRTGGYTF.